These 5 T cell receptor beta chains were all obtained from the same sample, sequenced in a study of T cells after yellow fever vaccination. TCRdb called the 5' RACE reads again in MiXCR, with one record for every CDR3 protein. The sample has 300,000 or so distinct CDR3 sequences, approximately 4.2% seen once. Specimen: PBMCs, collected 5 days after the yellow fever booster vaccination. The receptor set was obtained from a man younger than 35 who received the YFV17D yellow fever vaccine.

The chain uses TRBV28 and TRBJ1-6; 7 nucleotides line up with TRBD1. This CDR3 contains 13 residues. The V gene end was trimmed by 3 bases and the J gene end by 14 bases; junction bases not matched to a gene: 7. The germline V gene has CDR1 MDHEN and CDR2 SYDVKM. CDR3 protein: CASSLPGQITLHF. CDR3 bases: TGTGCCAGCAGTTTGCCGGGACAGATTACCCTCCACTTT.

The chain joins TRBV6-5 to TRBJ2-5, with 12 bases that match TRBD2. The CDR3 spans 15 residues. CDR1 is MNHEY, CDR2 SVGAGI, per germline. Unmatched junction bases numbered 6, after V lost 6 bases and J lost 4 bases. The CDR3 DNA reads TGTGCCAGCAGCCCCTCTAGCGGGGGGGCAGAGACCCAGTACTTC. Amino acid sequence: CASSPSSGGAETQYF.

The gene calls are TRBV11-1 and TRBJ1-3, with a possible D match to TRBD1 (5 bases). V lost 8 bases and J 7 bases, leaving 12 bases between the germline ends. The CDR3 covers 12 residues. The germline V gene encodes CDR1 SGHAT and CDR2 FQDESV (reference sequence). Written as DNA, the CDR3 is TGTGCCAGCGGGGGACGGCGGAACACCATATATTTT. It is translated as CASGGRRNTIYF.

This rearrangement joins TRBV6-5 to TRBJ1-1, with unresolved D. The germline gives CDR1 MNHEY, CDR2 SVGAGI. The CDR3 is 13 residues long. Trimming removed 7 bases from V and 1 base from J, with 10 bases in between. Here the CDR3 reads CASNKAENTEAFF. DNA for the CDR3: TGTGCCAGCAACAAAGCTGAGAACACTGAAGCTTTCTTT.

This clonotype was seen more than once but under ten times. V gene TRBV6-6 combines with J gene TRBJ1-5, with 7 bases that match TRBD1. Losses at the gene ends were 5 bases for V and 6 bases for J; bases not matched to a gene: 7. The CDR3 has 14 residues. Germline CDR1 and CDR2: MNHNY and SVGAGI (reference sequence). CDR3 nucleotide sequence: TGTGCCAGCAGTGATCTTACAGGGGTTCAGCCCCAGCATTTT. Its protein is CASSDLTGVQPQHF.